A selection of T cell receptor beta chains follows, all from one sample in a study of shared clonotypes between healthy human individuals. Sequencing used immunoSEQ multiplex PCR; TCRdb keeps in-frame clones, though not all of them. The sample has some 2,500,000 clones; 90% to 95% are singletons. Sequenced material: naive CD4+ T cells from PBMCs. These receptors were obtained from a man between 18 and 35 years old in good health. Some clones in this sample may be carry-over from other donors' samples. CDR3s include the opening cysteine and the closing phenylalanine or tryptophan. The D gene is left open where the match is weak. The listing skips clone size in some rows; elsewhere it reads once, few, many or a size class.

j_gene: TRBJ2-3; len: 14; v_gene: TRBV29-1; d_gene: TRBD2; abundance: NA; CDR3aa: CSVSSGVGTDTQYF; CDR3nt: TGCAGCGTTTCTAGCGGCGTGGGCACAGATACGCAGTATTTT
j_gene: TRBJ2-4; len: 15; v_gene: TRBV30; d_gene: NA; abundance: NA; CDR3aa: CAWSVGLPAKNIQYF; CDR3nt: TGTGCCTGGAGTGTAGGCCTGCCAGCCAAAAACATTCAGTACTTC
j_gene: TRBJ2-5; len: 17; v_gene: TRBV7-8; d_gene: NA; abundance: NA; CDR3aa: CASSLATGRVYQETQYF; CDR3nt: TGTGCCAGCAGCTTAGCTACGGGCAGGGTTTATCAAGAGACCCAGTACTTC
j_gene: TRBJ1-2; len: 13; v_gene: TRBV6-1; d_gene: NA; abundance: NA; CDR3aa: CASRLGSSIGYTF; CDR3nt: TGTGCCAGCAGATTGGGATCCTCTATTGGCTACACCTTC
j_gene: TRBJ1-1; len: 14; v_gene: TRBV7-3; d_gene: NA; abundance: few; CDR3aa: CASSATASNTEAFF; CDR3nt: TGTGCCAGCAGCGCAACTGCATCTAACACTGAAGCTTTCTTT
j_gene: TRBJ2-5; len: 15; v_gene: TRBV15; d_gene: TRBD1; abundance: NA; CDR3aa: CATSRVGTGKETQYF; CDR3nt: TGTGCCACCAGCAGAGTTGGGACAGGGAAGGAGACCCAGTACTTC
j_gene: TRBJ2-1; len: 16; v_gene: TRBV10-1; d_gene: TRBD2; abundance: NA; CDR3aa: CASSEWRTSGYNEQFF; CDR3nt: TGCGCCAGCAGTGAGTGGAGGACTAGCGGTTACAATGAGCAGTTCTTC
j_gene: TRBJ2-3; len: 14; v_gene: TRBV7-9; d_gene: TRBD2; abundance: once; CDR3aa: CASSRRREGDTQYF; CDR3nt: TGTGCCAGCAGCCGACGGCGGGAGGGTGATACGCAGTATTTT
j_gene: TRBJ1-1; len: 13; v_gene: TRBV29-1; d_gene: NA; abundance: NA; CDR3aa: CSVEDQAGTEAFF; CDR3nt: TGCAGCGTTGAAGATCAGGCAGGGACTGAAGCTTTCTTT
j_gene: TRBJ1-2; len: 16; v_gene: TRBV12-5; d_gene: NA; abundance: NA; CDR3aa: CASGLASGKSGYGYTF; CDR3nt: TGTGCTAGTGGTTTGGCTTCGGGGAAGAGCGGCTATGGCTACACCTTC
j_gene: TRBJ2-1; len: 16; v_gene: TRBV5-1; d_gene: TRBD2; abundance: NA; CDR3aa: CASSSMVSGIYNEQFF; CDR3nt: TGCGCCAGCAGCTCGATGGTTAGCGGGATTTACAATGAGCAGTTCTTC
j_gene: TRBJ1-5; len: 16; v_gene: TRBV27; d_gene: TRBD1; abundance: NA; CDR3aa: CASSQLNQGASQPQHF; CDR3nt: TGTGCCAGCAGTCAACTGAACCAGGGGGCAAGCCAGCCCCAGCATTTT
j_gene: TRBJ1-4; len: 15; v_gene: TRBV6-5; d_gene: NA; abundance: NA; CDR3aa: CASSWTTGTNEKLFF; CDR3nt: TGTGCCAGCAGCTGGACGACAGGAACTAATGAAAAACTGTTTTTT
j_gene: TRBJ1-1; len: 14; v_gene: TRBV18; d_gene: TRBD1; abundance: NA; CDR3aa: CASSPDRTYTEAFF; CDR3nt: TGTGCCAGCTCACCGGACAGGACGTACACTGAAGCTTTCTTT
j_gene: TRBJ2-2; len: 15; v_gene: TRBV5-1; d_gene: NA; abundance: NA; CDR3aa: CASSWGVGDSGELFF; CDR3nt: TGCGCCAGCAGCTGGGGTGTTGGCGACTCCGGGGAGCTGTTTTTT
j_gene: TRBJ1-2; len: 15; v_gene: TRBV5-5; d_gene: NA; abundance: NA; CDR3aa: CASSLGGQWNYGYTF; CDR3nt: TGTGCCAGCAGCTTGGGAGGACAGTGGAACTATGGCTACACCTTC
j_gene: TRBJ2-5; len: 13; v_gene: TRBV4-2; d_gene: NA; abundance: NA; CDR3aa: CASSQTTEETQYF; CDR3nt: TGTGCCAGCAGCCAAACTACGGAAGAGACCCAGTACTTC
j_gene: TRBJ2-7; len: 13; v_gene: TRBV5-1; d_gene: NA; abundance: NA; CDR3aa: CASSVRADYEQYF; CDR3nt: TGCGCCAGCAGCGTGCGAGCGGACTACGAGCAGTACTTC
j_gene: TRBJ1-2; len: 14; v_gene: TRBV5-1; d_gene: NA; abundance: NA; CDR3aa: CASSLAGGDYGYTF; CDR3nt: TGCGCCAGCAGCTTGGCGGGGGGTGACTATGGCTACACCTTC
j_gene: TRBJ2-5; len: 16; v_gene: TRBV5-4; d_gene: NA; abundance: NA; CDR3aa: CASSLSRPTESETQYF; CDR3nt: TGTGCCAGCAGCTTGTCGCGCCCGACAGAATCGGAGACCCAGTACTTC
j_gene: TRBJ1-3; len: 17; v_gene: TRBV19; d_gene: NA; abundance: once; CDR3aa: CASSIGGGVISGNTIYF; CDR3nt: TGTGCCAGTAGTATAGGAGGAGGGGTGATCTCTGGAAACACCATATATTTT